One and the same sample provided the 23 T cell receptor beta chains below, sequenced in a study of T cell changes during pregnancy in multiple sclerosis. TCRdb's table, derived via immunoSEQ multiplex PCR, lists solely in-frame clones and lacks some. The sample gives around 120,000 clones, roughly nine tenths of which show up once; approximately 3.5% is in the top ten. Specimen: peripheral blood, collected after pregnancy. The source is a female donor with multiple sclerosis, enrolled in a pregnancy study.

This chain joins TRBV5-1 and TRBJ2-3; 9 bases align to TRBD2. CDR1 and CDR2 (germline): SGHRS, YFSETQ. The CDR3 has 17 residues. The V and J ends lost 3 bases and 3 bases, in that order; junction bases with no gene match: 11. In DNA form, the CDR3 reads TGCGCCAGCAGCTCGAGACGGGCGGGGGGGGTAACAGATACGCAGTATTTT. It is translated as CASSSRRAGGVTDTQYF. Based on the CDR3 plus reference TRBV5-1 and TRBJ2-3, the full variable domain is KAGVTQTPRYLIKTRGQQVTLSCSPISGHRSVSWYQQTPGQGLQFLFEYFSETQRNKGNFPGRFSGRQFSNSRSEMNVSTLELGDSALYLCASSSRRAGGVTDTQYFGPGTRLTVL.

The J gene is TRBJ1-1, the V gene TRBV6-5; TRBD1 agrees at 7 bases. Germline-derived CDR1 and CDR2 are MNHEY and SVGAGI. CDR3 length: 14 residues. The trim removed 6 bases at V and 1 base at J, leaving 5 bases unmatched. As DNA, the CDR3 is TGTGCCAGCAGCTGGGACAGACCGAACACTGAAGCTTTCTTT. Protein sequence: CASSWDRPNTEAFF.

CDR3 region: CASSLRASGLAAYNEQFF. The CDR3, as DNA: TGTGCCAGCAGCTTAAGGGCCTCTGGGCTAGCGGCGTACAATGAGCAGTTCTTC. The gene calls are TRBV7-3 and TRBJ2-1; 7 bases agree with TRBD2. This CDR3 region has 18 residues. The junction had 13 bases not matched to a gene; V was cut back by 1 base and J by 4 bases. From germline, CDR1 is SGHTA and CDR2 FQGTGA.

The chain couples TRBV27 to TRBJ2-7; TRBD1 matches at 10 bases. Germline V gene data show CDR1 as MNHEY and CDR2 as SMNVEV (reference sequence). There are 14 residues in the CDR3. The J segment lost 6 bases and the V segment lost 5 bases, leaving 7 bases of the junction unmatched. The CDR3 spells CASSPDRGGSEQYF. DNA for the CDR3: TGTGCCAGCAGTCCGGACAGGGGGGGGAGCGAGCAGTACTTC.

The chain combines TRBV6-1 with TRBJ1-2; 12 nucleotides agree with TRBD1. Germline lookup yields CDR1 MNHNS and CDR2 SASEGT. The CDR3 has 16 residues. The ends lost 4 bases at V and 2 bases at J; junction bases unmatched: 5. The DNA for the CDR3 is TGTGCCAGCAGTGTGTCGGGACAGGGGGCAAACTATGGCTACACCTTC. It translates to CASSVSGQGANYGYTF.

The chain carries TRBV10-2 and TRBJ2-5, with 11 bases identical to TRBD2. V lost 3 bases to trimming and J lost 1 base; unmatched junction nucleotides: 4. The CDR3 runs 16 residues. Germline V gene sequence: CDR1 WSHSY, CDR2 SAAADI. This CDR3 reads CASSDRTSGPQETQYF. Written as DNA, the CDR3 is TGCGCCAGCAGTGACAGGACTAGCGGGCCCCAAGAGACCCAGTACTTC.

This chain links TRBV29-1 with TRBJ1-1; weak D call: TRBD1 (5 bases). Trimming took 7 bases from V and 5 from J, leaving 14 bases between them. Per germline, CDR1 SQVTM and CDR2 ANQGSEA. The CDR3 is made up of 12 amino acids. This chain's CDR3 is CSAGEGRTEAFF. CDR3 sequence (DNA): TGCAGCGCTGGAGAGGGGCGTACTGAAGCTTTCTTT. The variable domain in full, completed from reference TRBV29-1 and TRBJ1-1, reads SAVISQKPSRDICQRGTSLTIQCQVDSQVTMMFWYRQQPGQSLTLIATANQGSEATYESGFVIDKFPISRPNLTFSTLTVSNMSPEDSSIYLCSAGEGRTEAFFGQGTRLTVV.

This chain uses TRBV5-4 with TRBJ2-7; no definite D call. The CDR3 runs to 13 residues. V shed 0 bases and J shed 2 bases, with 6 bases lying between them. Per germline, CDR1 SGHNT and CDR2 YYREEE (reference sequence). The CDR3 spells CASSLDGPYEQYF. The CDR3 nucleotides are TGTGCCAGCAGCTTGGATGGCCCCTACGAGCAGTACTTC.

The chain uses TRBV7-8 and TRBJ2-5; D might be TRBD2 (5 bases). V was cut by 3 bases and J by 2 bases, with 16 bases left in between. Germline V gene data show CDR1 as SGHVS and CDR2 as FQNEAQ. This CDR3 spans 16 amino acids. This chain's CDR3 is CASSFRAGGIQETQYF. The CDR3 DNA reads TGTGCCAGCAGCTTTCGTGCCGGAGGAATTCAAGAGACCCAGTACTTC.

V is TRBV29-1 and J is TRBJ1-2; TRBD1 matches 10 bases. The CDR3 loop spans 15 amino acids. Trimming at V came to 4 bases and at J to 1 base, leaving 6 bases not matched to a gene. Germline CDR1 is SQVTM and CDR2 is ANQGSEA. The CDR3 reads CSVGGGQGVNYGYTF. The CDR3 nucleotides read TGCAGCGTTGGGGGAGGACAGGGGGTTAACTATGGCTACACCTTC.

The CDR3 coding sequence is TGTGCCAGCAGCTCAGACAGTACAGATACGCAGTATTTT. This gives the protein CASSSDSTDTQYF. The chain employs TRBV7-3 and TRBJ2-3, with D tentatively TRBD1 (5 bases). This CDR3 region has 13 residues. Germline loops: CDR1 SGHTA, CDR2 FQGTGA. The ends were cut back, 4 bases at V and 3 bases at J, with 8 bases in the middle.

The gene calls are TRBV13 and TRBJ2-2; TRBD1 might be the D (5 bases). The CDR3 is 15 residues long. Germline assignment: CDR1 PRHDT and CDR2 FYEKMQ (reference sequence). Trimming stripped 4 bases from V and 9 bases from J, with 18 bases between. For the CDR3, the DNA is TGTGCCAGCAGCTCATTCGGGTCAGGGATCCGGGAGCTGTTTTTT. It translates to CASSSFGSGIRELFF.

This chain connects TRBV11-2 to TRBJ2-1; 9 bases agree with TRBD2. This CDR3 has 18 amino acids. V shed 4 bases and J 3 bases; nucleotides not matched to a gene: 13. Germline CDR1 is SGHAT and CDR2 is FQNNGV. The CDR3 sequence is CASSSGGVAGAIYNEQFF. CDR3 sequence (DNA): TGTGCCAGCAGCTCAGGTGGAGTAGCGGGGGCTATCTACAATGAGCAGTTCTTC.

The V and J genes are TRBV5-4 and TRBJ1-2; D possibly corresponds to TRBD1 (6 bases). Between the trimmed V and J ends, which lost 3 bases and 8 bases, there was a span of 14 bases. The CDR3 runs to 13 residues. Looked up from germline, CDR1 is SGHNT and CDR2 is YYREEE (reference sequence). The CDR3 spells CASSSGTREGYTF. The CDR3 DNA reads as TGTGCCAGCAGCTCCGGGACAAGGGAAGGCTACACCTTC.

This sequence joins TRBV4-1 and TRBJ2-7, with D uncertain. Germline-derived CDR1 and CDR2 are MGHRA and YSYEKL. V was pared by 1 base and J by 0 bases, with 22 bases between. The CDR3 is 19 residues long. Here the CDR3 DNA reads TGCGCCAGCAGCCAAGGCCCCCCCCTATCGGTCCGATTCTCCTACGAGCAGTACTTC. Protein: CASSQGPPLSVRFSYEQYF.

The CDR3 loop reads CASSPSGLSTDTQYF. The CDR3 DNA reads as TGTGCCAGTAGTCCCTCAGGCCTAAGCACAGATACGCAGTATTTT. This rearrangement joins TRBV19 to TRBJ2-3; D is uncertain. This CDR3 is built from 15 residues. The V and J ends lost 5 bases and 0 bases respectively, with 12 bases between them. The germline V gene encodes CDR1 LNHDA and CDR2 SQIVND (reference sequence).

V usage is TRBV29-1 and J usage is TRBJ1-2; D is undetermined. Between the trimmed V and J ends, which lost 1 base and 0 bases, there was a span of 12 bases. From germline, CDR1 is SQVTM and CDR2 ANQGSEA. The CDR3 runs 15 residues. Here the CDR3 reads CSVEGTRESNYGYTF. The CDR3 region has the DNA TGCAGCGTTGAAGGTACACGGGAATCTAACTATGGCTACACCTTC. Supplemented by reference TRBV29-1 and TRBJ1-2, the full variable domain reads SAVISQKPSRDICQRGTSLTIQCQVDSQVTMMFWYRQQPGQSLTLIATANQGSEATYESGFVIDKFPISRPNLTFSTLTVSNMSPEDSSIYLCSVEGTRESNYGYTFGSGTRLTVV.

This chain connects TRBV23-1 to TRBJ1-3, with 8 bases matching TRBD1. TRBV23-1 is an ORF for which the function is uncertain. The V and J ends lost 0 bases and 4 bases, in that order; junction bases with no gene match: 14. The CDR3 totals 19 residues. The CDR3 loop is CASSQSGGTGTPFGNTIYF. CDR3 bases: TGCGCCAGCAGTCAATCTGGCGGGACAGGTACCCCATTCGGAAACACCATATATTTT.

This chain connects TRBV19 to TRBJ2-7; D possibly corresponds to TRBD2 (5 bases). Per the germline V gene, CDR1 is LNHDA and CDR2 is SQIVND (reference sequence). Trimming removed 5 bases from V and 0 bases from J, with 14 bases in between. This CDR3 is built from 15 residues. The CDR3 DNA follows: TGTGCCAGTAGTTGGGAGCGGTCTAGCTCCTACGAGCAGTACTTC. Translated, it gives CASSWERSSSYEQYF.

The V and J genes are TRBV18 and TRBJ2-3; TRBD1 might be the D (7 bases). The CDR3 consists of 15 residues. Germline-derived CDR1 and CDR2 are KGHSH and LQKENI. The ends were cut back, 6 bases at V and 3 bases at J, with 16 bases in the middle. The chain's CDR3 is CASSLNRGGTDTQYF. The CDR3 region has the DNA TGTGCCAGCTCTCTTAACAGGGGAGGTACAGATACGCAGTATTTT.

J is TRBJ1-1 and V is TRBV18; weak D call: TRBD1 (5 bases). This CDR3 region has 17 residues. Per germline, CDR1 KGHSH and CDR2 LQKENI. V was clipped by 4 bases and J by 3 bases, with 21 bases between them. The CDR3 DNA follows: TGTGCCAGCTCACGGGAGGGGCTGTGGTTTGAGGACACTGAAGCTTTCTTT. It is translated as CASSREGLWFEDTEAFF.

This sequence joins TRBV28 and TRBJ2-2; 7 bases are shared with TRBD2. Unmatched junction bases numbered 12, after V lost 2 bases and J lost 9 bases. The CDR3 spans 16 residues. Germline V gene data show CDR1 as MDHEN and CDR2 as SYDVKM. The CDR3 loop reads CASSLLSGEGWRELFF. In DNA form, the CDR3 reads TGTGCCAGCAGTTTACTGAGCGGGGAGGGGTGGCGGGAGCTGTTTTTT.

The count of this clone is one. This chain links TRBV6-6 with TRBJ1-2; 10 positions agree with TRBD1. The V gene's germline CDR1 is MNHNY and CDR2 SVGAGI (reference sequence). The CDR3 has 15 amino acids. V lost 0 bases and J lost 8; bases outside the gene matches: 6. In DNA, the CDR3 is TGTGCCAGCAGTTACTCCCTGACAGGGGGCGAAGGCTACACCTTC. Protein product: CASSYSLTGGEGYTF.